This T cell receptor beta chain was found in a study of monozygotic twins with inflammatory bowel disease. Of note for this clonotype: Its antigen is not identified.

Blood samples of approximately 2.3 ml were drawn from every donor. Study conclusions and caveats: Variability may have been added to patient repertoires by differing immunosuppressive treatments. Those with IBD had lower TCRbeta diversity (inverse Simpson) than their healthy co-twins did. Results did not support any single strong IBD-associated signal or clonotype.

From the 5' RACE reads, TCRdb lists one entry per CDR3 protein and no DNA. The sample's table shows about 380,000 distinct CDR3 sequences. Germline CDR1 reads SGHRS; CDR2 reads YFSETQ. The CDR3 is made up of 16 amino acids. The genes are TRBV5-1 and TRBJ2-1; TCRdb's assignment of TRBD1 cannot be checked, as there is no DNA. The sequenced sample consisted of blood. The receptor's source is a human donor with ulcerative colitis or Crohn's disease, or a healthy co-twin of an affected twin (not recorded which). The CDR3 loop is CASSNRDRGKGNEQFF.